Below, one TCR beta chain is given with its context. The antigen is not known. Ten milliliters of peripheral blood were drawn from each donor into EDTA-treated tubes. Combining a sample-barcoded 5' primer with a J-beta primer mix, a second PCR ran for roughly 7 to 11 cycles. Via MiXCR, TCRdb re-called the 5' RACE reads, giving one row per CDR3 protein. This table holds about 1.6 million distinct CDR3 sequences, roughly 32% found once. This sample stems from a study of blood T cells in healthy people across ages. Findings and limits, study-wide: The unknown donor CMV status may have confounded expanded clonotype changes. The study found TCR beta diversity correlated strongly with naive T cell percentage. Unsorted PBMC material precluded a definitive naive versus antigen-experienced comparison.

This CDR3 comprises 12 residues. Trimming took 6 bases from V and 3 from J; bases not matched to a gene: 3. Germline values: CDR1 DFQATT, CDR2 SNEGSKA (reference sequence). Input material: blood. This receptor was identified in a young woman in good health. J is TRBJ2-7 and V is TRBV20-1; 9 bases align to TRBD1. Here the CDR3 reads CSAMTGGYEQYF. In nucleotides, the CDR3 is TGCAGTGCCATGACAGGGGGCTACGAGCAGTACTTC.